The 31 T cell receptor beta chains below all came from one sample that was sequenced in a study of blood T cell repertoires in COVID-19. Sequencing used immunoSEQ multiplex PCR; TCRdb keeps in-frame clones, though not all of them. In the table there are 250,000 to 300,000 clones, roughly nine tenths of which are singletons. Specimen: peripheral blood. All receptors come from a woman aged 50 to 65 who had recovered from COVID-19.

This rearrangement joins TRBV28 to TRBJ1-1, with a tentative D call TRBD1 (5 bases). This CDR3 is built from 15 residues. Deletions cut 6 bases from V and 3 bases from J, with 17 bases between. CDR1 and CDR2 from the germline V gene are MDHEN and SYDVKM. The CDR3 reads CASREWGERDTEAFF. CDR3 nucleotides: TGTGCCAGCAGGGAATGGGGGGAGCGCGACACTGAAGCTTTCTTT.

The V gene is TRBV19, the J gene TRBJ1-1, with D unclear. V was clipped by 6 bases and J by 11 bases, with 19 bases between them. Germline CDR1 is LNHDA and CDR2 is SQIVND (reference sequence). The CDR3 runs 13 residues. CDR3 sequence: CASSDLGNREAFF. The DNA for the CDR3 is TGTGCCAGTAGCGACCTAGGGAACCGGGAGGCTTTCTTT.

This sequence joins TRBV2 and TRBJ1-5, with unresolved D. Germline loops: CDR1 SNHLY, CDR2 FYNNEI. The CDR3 extends over 15 amino acids. V was trimmed by 2 bases and J by 3 bases, leaving 11 bases between them. The CDR3 sequence is CASSESEEFNQPQHF. The CDR3 bases are TGTGCCAGCAGTGAATCGGAGGAGTTCAATCAGCCCCAGCATTTT.

V usage is TRBV9 and J usage is TRBJ1-5, with 7 positions matching TRBD1. In germline, CDR1 is SGDLS, CDR2 YYNGEE. The CDR3 covers 15 residues. After removal of 3 bases from V and 0 bases from J, the junction contained 3 bases not matched to a gene. The CDR3 bases are TGTGCCAGCAGCGAGGGGGACAGTAGCAATCAGCCCCAGCATTTT. Amino acids: CASSEGDSSNQPQHF.

The genes are TRBV29-1 and TRBJ1-2, with 12 bases matching TRBD1. Germline CDR1 and CDR2: SQVTM and ANQGSEA. The junction had 4 bases not matched to a gene; V was cut back by 7 bases and J by 7 bases. CDR3 length: 12 residues. CDR3 region: CSGGQGASGYTF. The CDR3 nucleotides read TGCAGCGGGGGACAGGGGGCTAGTGGCTACACCTTC.

The chain is built from TRBV15 and TRBJ2-2; TRBD2 is a possible D gene (6 bases). The CDR3 loop spans 15 amino acids. V shed 3 bases and J shed 1 base, with 9 bases lying between them. Germline CDR1 is LNHNV and CDR2 is YYDKDF (reference sequence). As DNA, the CDR3 is TGTGCCACCAGCAGGGACTACCAGAACACCGGGGAGCTGTTTTTT. Translation: CATSRDYQNTGELFF.

This chain uses TRBV2 with TRBJ2-2, with 11 positions matching TRBD2. The V gene end was trimmed by 6 bases and the J gene end by 3 bases; junction bases not matched to a gene: 0. The CDR3 runs 14 residues. Germline loops: CDR1 SNHLY, CDR2 FYNNEI. CDR3 DNA: TGTGCCAGCAGGGGACTAGCGGACACCGGGGAGCTGTTTTTT. Its translation is CASRGLADTGELFF.

The chain is built from TRBV19 and TRBJ1-1; D remains unclear. The CDR3 runs 13 residues. Trimming pared 3 bases from V and 1 base from J, leaving 6 bases between. Germline CDR1 is LNHDA and CDR2 is SQIVND (reference sequence). CDR3 DNA: TGTGCCAGTAGTATGGCCTGGAACACTGAAGCTTTCTTT. It encodes CASSMAWNTEAFF.

This clone has only one observation. The chain uses TRBV6-5 and TRBJ1-2, with TRBD1 matching 9 bases. Germline CDR1 MNHEY, CDR2 SVGAGI. The V segment lost 5 bases and the J segment 5 bases; nucleotides outside the gene matches: 6. This CDR3 contains 14 residues. Written as DNA, the CDR3 is TGTGCCAGCAGTAAGGGACAGGGAGGATATGGCTACACCTTC. Residues: CASSKGQGGYGYTF.

The rearrangement uses TRBV5-4 and TRBJ1-1; no firm D call. This CDR3 spans 15 amino acids. Trimming cost V 2 bases and J 0 bases, with 11 bases left between them. Germline CDR1 SGHNT, CDR2 YYREEE (reference sequence). The CDR3 loop reads CASSLVKSMNTEAFF. The CDR3 DNA is TGTGCCAGCAGCTTAGTGAAATCTATGAACACTGAAGCTTTCTTT. The full variable domain, rest sourced from reference TRBV5-4 and TRBJ1-1, is ETGVTQSPTHLIKTRGQQVTLRCSSQSGHNTVSWYQQALGQGPQFIFQYYREEENGRGNFPPRFSGLQFPNYSSELNVNALELDDSALYLCASSLVKSMNTEAFFGQGTRLTVV.

The chain couples TRBV2 to TRBJ2-5; 7 bases fit TRBD1. V was pared by 7 bases and J by 2 bases, with 7 bases of the junction left unmatched. The CDR3 sequence is 14 residues long. Germline CDR1 is SNHLY and CDR2 is FYNNEI. CDR3 loop: CASILTGIQETQYF. CDR3 coding DNA: TGTGCCAGCATTTTGACAGGGATACAAGAGACCCAGTACTTC.

The chain couples TRBV3-1 (or the pseudogene TRBV3-2) to TRBJ1-1; 7 bases match TRBD1. V lost 3 bases, J lost 0 bases, and 10 bases stayed unmatched. The germline V gene has CDR1 LGHDT and CDR2 YNNKEL (reference sequence). CDR3 length equals 17 residues. The CDR3 DNA is TGTGCCAGCAGCCAGGGGATGGGACAGCCTATGAACACTGAAGCTTTCTTT. Residues: CASSQGMGQPMNTEAFF.

This chain links TRBV7-9 with TRBJ1-2; 8 nucleotides agree with TRBD1. The germline V gene encodes CDR1 SEHNR and CDR2 FQNEAQ (reference sequence). V shed 5 bases and J 4 bases; nucleotides not matched to a gene: 12. This CDR3 contains 16 residues. The CDR3 sequence is CASSRVPGGYGYGYTF. The CDR3 coding sequence is TGTGCCAGCAGCCGAGTTCCAGGGGGCTACGGCTATGGCTACACCTTC.

This chain joins TRBV4-2 and TRBJ1-2; a possible D gene is TRBD1 (5 bases). CDR1 is LGHNA and CDR2 is YNFKEQ in the germline V gene. The CDR3 covers 15 residues. V lost 1 base, J lost 8 bases, and 17 bases lay in between. CDR3 DNA: TGTGCCAGCAGCCAAGCGCAGGGTACCGTAACGGGCTACACCTTC. Amino acids: CASSQAQGTVTGYTF.

The genes are TRBV29-1 and TRBJ1-2; the match to TRBD1 covers 8 bases. In germline, CDR1 is SQVTM, CDR2 ANQGSEA. This CDR3 is 14 amino acids long. Losses at the gene ends were 6 bases for V and 8 bases for J; bases not matched to a gene: 14. The CDR3 sequence is CSVPGVDRARGYTF. The DNA of the CDR3 is TGCAGCGTCCCCGGGGTGGACAGGGCACGGGGCTACACCTTC.

This clone was found once. The chain links TRBV9 to TRBJ2-5, with 8 bases aligning to TRBD1. Germline V CDR1 and CDR2: SGDLS, YYNGEE. The CDR3 loop spans 15 amino acids. With 1 base clipped from V and 3 bases from J, the junction kept 5 bases outside the gene matches. The CDR3 region is CASSVPTGAEETQYF. The CDR3 DNA reads as TGTGCCAGCAGCGTACCGACAGGGGCGGAAGAGACCCAGTACTTC. Filled out from reference TRBV9 and TRBJ2-5, the complete variable domain reads DSGVTQTPKHLITATGQRVTLRCSPRSGDLSVYWYQQSLDQGLQFLIQYYNGEERAKGNILERFSAQQFPDLHSELNLSSLELGDSALYFCASSVPTGAEETQYFGPGTRLLVL.

The V call is TRBV2, the J call TRBJ1-6; weak D call: TRBD1 (5 bases). The V gene's germline CDR1 is SNHLY and CDR2 FYNNEI. V shed 7 bases and J shed 7 bases, with 17 bases lying between them. The CDR3 contains 15 residues. The CDR3 DNA sequence: TGTGCCAGCATCCTCCTCCAGGGTAGGAATTCACCCCTCCACTTT. It translates to CASILLQGRNSPLHF.

The J gene is TRBJ1-1, the V gene TRBV6-5; 7 positions agree with TRBD1. The CDR3 runs to 14 residues. Germline CDR1 is MNHEY and CDR2 is SVGAGI. V lost 6 bases to trimming and J lost 7 bases; unmatched junction nucleotides: 11. This CDR3 reads CASRLDRRRGEAFF. CDR3 nucleotides: TGTGCCAGCAGACTGGACAGGCGGAGGGGTGAAGCTTTCTTT.

The rearrangement joins TRBV9 to TRBJ1-1; 7 bases agree with TRBD1. V was clipped by 2 bases and J by 4 bases; unmatched bases: 17. Germline CDR1 is SGDLS and CDR2 is YYNGEE. The CDR3 is made up of 18 amino acids. The CDR3 reads CASSVGVQGTFLGTEAFF. The CDR3, as DNA: TGTGCCAGCAGCGTCGGCGTACAGGGGACTTTTCTCGGCACTGAAGCTTTCTTT. Filled out from reference TRBV9 and TRBJ1-1, the complete variable domain reads DSGVTQTPKHLITATGQRVTLRCSPRSGDLSVYWYQQSLDQGLQFLIQYYNGEERAKGNILERFSAQQFPDLHSELNLSSLELGDSALYFCASSVGVQGTFLGTEAFFGQGTRLTVV.

The CDR3 region is CASSSILYSYEQYF. In DNA form, the CDR3 reads TGTGCCAGCAGCTCGATCCTCTACAGCTACGAGCAGTACTTC. The gene calls are TRBV13 and TRBJ2-7; D not resolved. The CDR3 is 14 residues long. Trimming left V 4 bases short and J 3 bases short, with 13 bases between. Germline CDR1 and CDR2: PRHDT and FYEKMQ (reference sequence).

This CDR3 reads CASSSLRQGRGSYNSPLHF. Written as DNA, the CDR3 is TGTGCCAGCAGCTCCCTCCGACAGGGAAGGGGGTCCTATAATTCACCCCTCCACTTT. This chain links TRBV5-6 with TRBJ1-6; 7 bases fit TRBD1. CDR1 SGHDT and CDR2 YYEEEE come from the germline V gene. CDR3 size: 19 residues. Trimming took 3 bases from V and 1 from J; bases not matched to a gene: 13.

The J gene is TRBJ2-2, the V gene TRBV27, with 9 nucleotides matching TRBD1. This CDR3 has 17 amino acids. J lost 6 bases, V lost 7 bases, and 15 bases had no gene match. The germline CDR1 and CDR2 sequences are MNHEY and SMNVEV (reference sequence). CDR3 region: CASTRRSGTGFSGELFF. CDR3 DNA sequence: TGTGCCAGCACCAGGAGATCGGGGACAGGGTTTTCCGGGGAGCTGTTTTTT.

This clone has a single count. This rearrangement joins TRBV5-6 to TRBJ2-1, with 7 bases matching TRBD2. After removal of 4 bases from V and 4 bases from J, the junction contained 14 bases not matched to a gene. The length of the CDR3 is 17 residues. The germline V gene encodes CDR1 SGHDT and CDR2 YYEEEE. The CDR3 reads CASSPRPTSARYNEQFF. The CDR3, as DNA: TGTGCCAGCAGCCCCCGCCCAACTAGCGCGAGATACAATGAGCAGTTCTTC.

The chain has TRBV7-3 and TRBJ1-1, with TRBD1 matching 10 bases. Trimming removed 5 bases from V and 3 bases from J; junction bases left unmatched: 18. This CDR3 has 19 residues. Germline V CDR1 and CDR2: SGHTA, FQGTGA. CDR3 loop: CASSPYRRDRGNEDTEAFF. DNA of the CDR3: TGTGCCAGCAGCCCTTACCGTCGGGACAGGGGCAACGAGGACACTGAAGCTTTCTTT.

The chain has TRBV11-2 and TRBJ2-7; 9 bases match TRBD1. The CDR3 totals 14 residues. The germline gives CDR1 SGHAT, CDR2 FQNNGV. The V and J ends lost 1 base and 6 bases, in that order; junction bases with no gene match: 4. Written as DNA, the CDR3 is TGTGCCAGCAGCTTAGTAGGGACAGGGTTCGAGCAGTACTTC. Protein sequence: CASSLVGTGFEQYF.

V and J are TRBV7-6 and TRBJ1-1; 7 bases match TRBD1. This CDR3 region has 11 residues. V trimming: 8 bases; J trimming: 6 bases; junction bases outside the gene matches: 3. CDR1 and CDR2 from the germline V gene are SGHVS and FNYEAQ. The CDR3: CASGQEAEAFF. The CDR3 DNA reads TGTGCCAGCGGACAGGAGGCTGAAGCTTTCTTT.

This chain uses TRBV6-2 or TRBV6-3 with TRBJ1-1; D remains ambiguous. The CDR3 is made up of 14 amino acids. Germline assignment: CDR1 MNHEY and CDR2 SVGEGT. Trimming took off 2 bases at V and 6 bases at J, with 13 bases between the two ends. Written as DNA, the CDR3 is TGTGCCAGCAGTTACGCAGAACCCGGGGCTGAAGCTTTCTTT. Residues: CASSYAEPGAEAFF.

This clone was found once. The V gene is TRBV11-2, the J gene TRBJ2-7; 7 bases are shared with TRBD2. CDR1 SGHAT and CDR2 FQNNGV come from the germline V gene. V lost 0 bases and J lost 1; bases outside the gene matches: 3. The CDR3 is 15 amino acids. CDR3 DNA sequence: TGTGCCAGCAGCTTAGAACTAGCGACTTCCTACGAGCAGTACTTC. It translates to CASSLELATSYEQYF.

This clone was seen a handful of times. The chain uses TRBV6-8 and TRBJ2-7, with 7 nucleotides matching TRBD1. The CDR3 sequence is 16 residues long. The junction had 15 bases not matched to a gene; V was cut back by 3 bases and J by 7 bases. Looked up from germline, CDR1 is MNHGY and CDR2 is SAAAGT. The CDR3 coding sequence is TGTGCCAGCAGTTATTCCGTCGGGACAGCAACTAAAGAGCAGTACTTC. As protein: CASSYSVGTATKEQYF.

The genes are TRBV6-2 or TRBV6-3 and TRBJ1-1; D may be TRBD1 (6 bases). This CDR3 contains 17 residues. The V end lost 6 bases, the J end lost 0 bases, and 20 bases lay between the germline ends. The V gene's germline CDR1 is MNHEY and CDR2 SVGEGT. The CDR3 region is CASSLEQGYPLNTEAFF. DNA of the CDR3: TGTGCCAGCAGCCTCGAACAGGGATACCCCCTGAACACTGAAGCTTTCTTT.

This clone has only one observation. The chain links TRBV15 to TRBJ1-2, with 8 bases that match TRBD1. V was clipped by 3 bases and J by 10 bases; unmatched bases: 10. This CDR3 comprises 14 residues. Germline V gives CDR1 LNHNV, CDR2 YYDKDF (reference sequence). CDR3 in DNA: TGTGCCACCAGCAGCCCAGGGGAGGACAGGGCCTACACCTTC. It translates to CATSSPGEDRAYTF.